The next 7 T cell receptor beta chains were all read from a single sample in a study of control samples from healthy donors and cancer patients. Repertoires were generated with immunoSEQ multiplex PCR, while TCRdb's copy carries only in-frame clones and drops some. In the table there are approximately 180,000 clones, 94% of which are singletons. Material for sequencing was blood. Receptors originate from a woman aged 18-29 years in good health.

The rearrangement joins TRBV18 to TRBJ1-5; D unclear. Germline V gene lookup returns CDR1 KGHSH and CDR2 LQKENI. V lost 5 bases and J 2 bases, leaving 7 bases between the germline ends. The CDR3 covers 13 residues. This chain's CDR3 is CASSYGRNQPQHF. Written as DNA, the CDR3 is TGTGCCAGCTCATATGGTCGCAATCAGCCCCAGCATTTT.

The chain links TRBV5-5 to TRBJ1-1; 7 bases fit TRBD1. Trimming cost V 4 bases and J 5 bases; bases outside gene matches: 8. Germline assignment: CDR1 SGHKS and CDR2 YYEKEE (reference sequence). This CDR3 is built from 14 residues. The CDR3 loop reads CASSITGVRTEAFF. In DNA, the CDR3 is TGTGCCAGCAGCATCACAGGGGTGAGGACTGAAGCTTTCTTT.

DNA for the CDR3: TGTGCCAGCAGCTGGGACAGCTCCTATGGCTACACCTTC. Protein: CASSWDSSYGYTF. This chain connects TRBV7-8 to TRBJ1-2; 7 bases fit TRBD1. V lost 4 bases to trimming and J lost 4 bases; unmatched junction nucleotides: 3. The germline V gene encodes CDR1 SGHVS and CDR2 FQNEAQ. The CDR3 has 13 amino acids.

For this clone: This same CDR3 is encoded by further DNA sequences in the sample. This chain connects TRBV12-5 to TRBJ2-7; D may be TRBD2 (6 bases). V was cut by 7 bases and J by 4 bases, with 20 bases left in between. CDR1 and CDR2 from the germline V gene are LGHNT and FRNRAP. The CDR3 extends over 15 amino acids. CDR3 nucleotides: TGTGCTAGTGTCCAGTTTGGGGGGAGTGGGTACGAGCAGTACTTC. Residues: CASVQFGGSGYEQYF. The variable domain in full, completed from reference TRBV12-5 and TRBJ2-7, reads DARVTQTPRHKVTEMGQEVTMRCQPILGHNTVFWYRQTMMQGLELLAYFRNRAPLDDSGMPKDRFSAEMPDATLATLKIQPSEPRDSAVYFCASVQFGGSGYEQYFGPGTRLTVT.

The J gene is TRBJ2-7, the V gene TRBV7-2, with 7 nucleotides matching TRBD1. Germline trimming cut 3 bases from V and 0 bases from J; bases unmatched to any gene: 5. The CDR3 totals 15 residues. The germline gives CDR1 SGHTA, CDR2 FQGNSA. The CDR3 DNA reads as TGTGCCAGCAGCTTTCGACAGGGCATCTCCTACGAGCAGTACTTC. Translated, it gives CASSFRQGISYEQYF.

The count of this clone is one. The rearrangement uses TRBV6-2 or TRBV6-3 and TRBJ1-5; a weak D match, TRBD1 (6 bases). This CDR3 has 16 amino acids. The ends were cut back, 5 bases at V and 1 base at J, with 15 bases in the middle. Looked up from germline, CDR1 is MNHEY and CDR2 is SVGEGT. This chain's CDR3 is CASSPREGGSNQPQHF. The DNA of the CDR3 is TGTGCCAGCAGTCCCCGGGAGGGGGGCAGCAATCAGCCCCAGCATTTT.

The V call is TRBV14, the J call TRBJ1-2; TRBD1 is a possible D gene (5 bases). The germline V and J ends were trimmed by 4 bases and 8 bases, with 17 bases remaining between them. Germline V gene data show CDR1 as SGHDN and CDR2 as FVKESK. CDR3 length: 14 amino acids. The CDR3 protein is CASSPRLWGNGYTF. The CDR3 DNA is TGTGCCAGCAGCCCCCGGCTTTGGGGGAACGGCTACACCTTC.